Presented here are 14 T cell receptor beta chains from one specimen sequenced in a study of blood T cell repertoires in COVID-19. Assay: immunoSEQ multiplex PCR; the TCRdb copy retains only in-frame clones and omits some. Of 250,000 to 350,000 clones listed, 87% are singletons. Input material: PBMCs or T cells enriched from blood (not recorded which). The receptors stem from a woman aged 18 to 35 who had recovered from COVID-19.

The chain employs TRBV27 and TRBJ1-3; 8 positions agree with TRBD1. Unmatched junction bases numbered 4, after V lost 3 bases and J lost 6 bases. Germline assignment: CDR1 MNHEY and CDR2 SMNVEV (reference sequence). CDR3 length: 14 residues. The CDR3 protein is CASSLQGASNTIYF. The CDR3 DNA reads TGTGCCAGCAGTTTGCAGGGGGCATCAAACACCATATATTTT.

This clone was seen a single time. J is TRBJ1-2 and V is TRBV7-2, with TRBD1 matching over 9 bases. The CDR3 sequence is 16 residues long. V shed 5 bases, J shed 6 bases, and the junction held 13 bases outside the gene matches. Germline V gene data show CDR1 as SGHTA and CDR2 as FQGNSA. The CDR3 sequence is CASSQGGQGRIHGYTF. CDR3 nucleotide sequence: TGTGCCAGCAGCCAGGGCGGACAGGGGCGCATCCATGGCTACACCTTC.

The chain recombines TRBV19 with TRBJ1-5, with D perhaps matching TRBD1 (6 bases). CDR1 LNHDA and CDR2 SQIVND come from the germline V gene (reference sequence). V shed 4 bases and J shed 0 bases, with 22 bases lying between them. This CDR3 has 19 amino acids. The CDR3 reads CASSTVDSLISYSNQPQHF. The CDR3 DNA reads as TGTGCCAGTAGTACCGTGGACAGTCTGATATCTTATAGCAATCAGCCCCAGCATTTT.

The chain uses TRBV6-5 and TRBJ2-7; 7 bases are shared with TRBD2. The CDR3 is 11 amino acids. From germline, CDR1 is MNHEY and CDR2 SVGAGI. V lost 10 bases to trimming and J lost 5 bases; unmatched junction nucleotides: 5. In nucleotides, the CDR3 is TGTGCCATTGGGCGGGAGAACGAGCAGTACTTC. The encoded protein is CAIGRENEQYF.

CDR3 protein: CASSQDLDRNTEAFF. In DNA form, the CDR3 reads TGCGCCAGCAGCCAAGATCTCGACAGGAACACTGAAGCTTTCTTT. The chain has TRBV4-1 and TRBJ1-1; a possible D gene is TRBD1 (5 bases). Germline lookup yields CDR1 MGHRA and CDR2 YSYEKL. The CDR3 loop spans 15 amino acids. Trimming took off 0 bases at V and 1 base at J, with 9 bases between the two ends.

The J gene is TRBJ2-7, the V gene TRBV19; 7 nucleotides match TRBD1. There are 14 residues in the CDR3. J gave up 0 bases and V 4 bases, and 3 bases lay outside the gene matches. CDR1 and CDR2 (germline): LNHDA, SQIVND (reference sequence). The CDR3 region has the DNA TGTGCCAGTAGTACGACAGGGAGCTCCTACGAGCAGTACTTC. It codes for CASSTTGSSYEQYF.

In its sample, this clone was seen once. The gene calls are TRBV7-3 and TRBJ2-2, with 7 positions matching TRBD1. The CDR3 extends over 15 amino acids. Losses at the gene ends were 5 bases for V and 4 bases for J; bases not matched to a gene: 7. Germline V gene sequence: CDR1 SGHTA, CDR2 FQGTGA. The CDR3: CASSDRSGGTGELFF. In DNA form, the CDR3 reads TGTGCCAGCAGCGATCGATCAGGGGGCACCGGGGAGCTGTTTTTT.

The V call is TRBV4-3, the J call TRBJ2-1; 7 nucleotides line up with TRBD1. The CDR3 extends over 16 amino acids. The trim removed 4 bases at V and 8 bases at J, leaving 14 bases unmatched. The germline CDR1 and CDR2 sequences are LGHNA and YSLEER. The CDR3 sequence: CASSRLTGIVRHEQFF. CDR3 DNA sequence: TGCGCCAGCAGCCGCTTGACAGGGATCGTTCGCCATGAGCAGTTCTTC.

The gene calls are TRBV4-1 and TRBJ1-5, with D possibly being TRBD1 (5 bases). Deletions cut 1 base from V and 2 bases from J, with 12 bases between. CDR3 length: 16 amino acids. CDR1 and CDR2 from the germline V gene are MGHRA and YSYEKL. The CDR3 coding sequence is TGCGCCAGCAGCCAAGTCACGGGGGTGGGCAATCAGCCCCAGCATTTT. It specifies CASSQVTGVGNQPQHF.

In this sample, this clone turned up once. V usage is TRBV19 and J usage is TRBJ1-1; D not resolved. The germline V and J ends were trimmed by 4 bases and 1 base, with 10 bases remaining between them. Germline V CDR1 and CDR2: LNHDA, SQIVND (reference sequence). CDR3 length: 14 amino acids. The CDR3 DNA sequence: TGTGCCAGTAGTAGCCTGAGGGCGAACACTGAAGCTTTCTTT. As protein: CASSSLRANTEAFF. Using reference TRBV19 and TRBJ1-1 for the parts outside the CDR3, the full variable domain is DGGITQSPKYLFRKEGQNVTLSCEQNLNHDAMYWYRQDPGQGLRLIYYSQIVNDFQKGDIAEGYSVSREKKESFPLTVTSAQKNPTAFYLCASSSLRANTEAFFGQGTRLTVV.

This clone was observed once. CDR3 loop: CASLWEYEQYF. DNA for the CDR3: TGTGCCAGCCTGTGGGAGTACGAGCAGTACTTC. The chain carries TRBV6-5 and TRBJ2-7; the D gene is possibly TRBD2 (5 bases). V was shortened by 8 bases and J by 4 bases, with 9 bases between the two germline ends. This CDR3 is 11 amino acids long. Germline loops: CDR1 MNHEY, CDR2 SVGAGI.

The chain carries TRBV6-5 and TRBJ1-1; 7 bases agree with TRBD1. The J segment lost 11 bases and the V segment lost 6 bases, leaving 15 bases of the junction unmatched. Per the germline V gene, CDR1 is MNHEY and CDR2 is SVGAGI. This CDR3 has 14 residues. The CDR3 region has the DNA TGTGCCAGCAGCACCGCTGGACAGGCCGGAGGCGCTTTCTTT. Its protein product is CASSTAGQAGGAFF.

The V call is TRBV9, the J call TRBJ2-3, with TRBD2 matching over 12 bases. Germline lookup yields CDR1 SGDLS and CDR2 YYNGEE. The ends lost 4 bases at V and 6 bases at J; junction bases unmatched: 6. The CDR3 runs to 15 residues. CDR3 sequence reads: CASSSRLAGVDTQYF. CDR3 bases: TGTGCCAGCAGCTCACGACTAGCGGGAGTTGATACGCAGTATTTT. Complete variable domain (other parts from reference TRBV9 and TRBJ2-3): DSGVTQTPKHLITATGQRVTLRCSPRSGDLSVYWYQQSLDQGLQFLIQYYNGEERAKGNILERFSAQQFPDLHSELNLSSLELGDSALYFCASSSRLAGVDTQYFGPGTRLTVL.

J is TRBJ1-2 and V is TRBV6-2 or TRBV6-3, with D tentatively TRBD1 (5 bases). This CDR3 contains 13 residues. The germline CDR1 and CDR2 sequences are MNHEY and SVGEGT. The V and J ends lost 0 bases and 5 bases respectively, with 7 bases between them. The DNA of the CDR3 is TGTGCCAGCAGTTACTCTGGGGGGTATGGCTACACCTTC. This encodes CASSYSGGYGYTF.